The 18 T cell receptor beta chains presented below share a single source sample, sequenced in a study of T cell changes during pregnancy in multiple sclerosis. Assay used: immunoSEQ multiplex PCR; TCRdb lists only in-frame clones, some missing. The sample consists of 13,000 or so clones, more than 70% of them appearing once. The sample consisted of CD8+ T cells from peripheral blood mononuclear cells, taken in the first trimester of pregnancy. These TCRs come from a female donor with multiple sclerosis, enrolled in a pregnancy study.

The sample holds a few counts of this clone. The chain combines TRBV6-4 with TRBJ2-2, with D possibly being TRBD2 (5 bases). Germline V CDR1 and CDR2: MRHNA, SNTAGT. The V and J ends lost 5 bases and 4 bases respectively, with 17 bases between them. The CDR3 has 16 amino acids. CDR3 in DNA: TGTGCCAGCAGTTCCTCCGTCGGGCTAGCCACCGGGGAGCTGTTTTTT. It translates to CASSSSVGLATGELFF.

The chain has TRBV5-1 and TRBJ2-7; the match to TRBD1 covers 8 bases. In germline, CDR1 is SGHRS, CDR2 YFSETQ. With V trimmed by 2 bases and J by 6 bases, 4 bases remained unmatched. The length of the CDR3 is 13 residues. The CDR3 DNA reads TGCGCCAGCAGCTTAACAGGGGGACGCGAGCAGTACTTC. Protein product: CASSLTGGREQYF.

The chain employs TRBV7-3 and TRBJ1-5; possibly TRBD1 for D (6 bases). CDR1 SGHTA and CDR2 FQGTGA come from the germline V gene. The length of the CDR3 is 14 residues. Trimming removed 5 bases from V and 7 bases from J, with 15 bases in between. CDR3: CASSLQGRGQPQHF. The CDR3 DNA is TGTGCCAGCAGCCTCCAGGGGCGAGGACAGCCCCAGCATTTT.

The chain joins TRBV9 to TRBJ1-2, with D possibly TRBD1 on 5 matching bases. Germline V gives CDR1 SGDLS, CDR2 YYNGEE. The CDR3 has 15 residues. V shed 0 bases and J shed 5 bases, with 14 bases lying between them. The CDR3 nucleotides read TGTGCCAGCAGCGTAGCCGGGGGTAGTCAGTATGGCTACACCTTC. Residues: CASSVAGGSQYGYTF.

The chain links TRBV9 to TRBJ2-3; 7 bases agree with TRBD2. CDR3 length equals 17 residues. After removal of 3 bases from V and 4 bases from J, the junction contained 14 bases not matched to a gene. From germline, CDR1 is SGDLS and CDR2 YYNGEE. In DNA, the CDR3 is TGTGCCAGCAGCGGCCGCCAATGGGGCCGGGGGGCAGATACGCAGTATTTT. Amino acids: CASSGRQWGRGADTQYF.

The V call is TRBV27, the J call TRBJ1-6; D is unclear. V was pared by 4 bases and J by 8 bases, with 9 bases between. The CDR3 covers 13 residues. CDR1 is MNHEY and CDR2 is SMNVEV in the germline V gene (reference sequence). The CDR3 nucleotides are TGTGCCAGCAGTTCCTCCTTGTATTCACCCCTCCACTTT. This translates into CASSSSLYSPLHF.

V usage is TRBV6-1 and J usage is TRBJ2-3; D uncertain. The germline gives CDR1 MNHNS, CDR2 SASEGT. The CDR3 extends over 14 amino acids. The V gene lost 0 bases and the J gene lost 4 bases, with 8 bases spanning the gap. This CDR3 is CASSEARGADTQYF. The DNA of the CDR3 is TGTGCCAGCAGTGAAGCGCGAGGAGCAGATACGCAGTATTTT.

This clone was picked up one time. V usage is TRBV19 and J usage is TRBJ2-3; D is perhaps TRBD1 (6 bases). Germline values: CDR1 LNHDA, CDR2 SQIVND (reference sequence). Trimming stripped 3 bases from V and 6 bases from J, with 16 bases between. The CDR3 runs 15 residues. CDR3: CASSMRTDEYDTQYF. CDR3 bases: TGTGCCAGTAGTATGCGGACAGATGAATACGATACGCAGTATTTT. The entire variable domain, with the rest obtained from reference TRBV19 and TRBJ2-3, is as follows: DGGITQSPKYLFRKEGQNVTLSCEQNLNHDAMYWYRQDPGQGLRLIYYSQIVNDFQKGDIAEGYSVSREKKESFPLTVTSAQKNPTAFYLCASSMRTDEYDTQYFGPGTRLTVL.

The rearrangement links TRBV7-9 to TRBJ1-2; TRBD1 matches at 7 bases. This CDR3 is built from 14 residues. Germline V gene sequence: CDR1 SEHNR, CDR2 FQNEAQ (reference sequence). V shed 2 bases and J 8 bases; nucleotides not matched to a gene: 8. CDR3 sequence (DNA): TGTGCCAGCAGCTTACACGTGACAGGGAGAGGCTACACCTTC. This encodes CASSLHVTGRGYTF.

The rearrangement joins TRBV9 to TRBJ1-3, with D unclear. Germline CDR1 is SGDLS and CDR2 is YYNGEE. The CDR3 consists of 15 residues. Deletions cut 0 bases from V and 2 bases from J, with 9 bases between. In nucleotides, the CDR3 is TGTGCCAGCAGCGTAGGAGGGCATCCTGGAAACACCATATATTTT. Protein product: CASSVGGHPGNTIYF.

This clone was recorded only once. This rearrangement joins TRBV7-6 to TRBJ2-1; 7 bases agree with TRBD1. With 5 bases clipped from V and 9 bases from J, the junction kept 13 bases outside the gene matches. The CDR3 has 15 amino acids. CDR1 and CDR2 from the germline V gene are SGHVS and FNYEAQ. CDR3: CASSLRQGVVAEQFF. CDR3 DNA sequence: TGTGCCAGCAGCCTCCGACAGGGAGTCGTTGCTGAGCAGTTCTTC.

The chain is built from TRBV19 and TRBJ1-1, with unresolved D. From germline, CDR1 is LNHDA and CDR2 SQIVND (reference sequence). This CDR3 contains 14 residues. V was clipped by 9 bases and J by 0 bases, with 14 bases between them. The CDR3 DNA reads as TGTGCCAGCCGATCCAGAAGTATGAACACTGAAGCTTTCTTT. This encodes CASRSRSMNTEAFF. Using reference TRBV19 and TRBJ1-1 for the parts outside the CDR3, the full variable domain is DGGITQSPKYLFRKEGQNVTLSCEQNLNHDAMYWYRQDPGQGLRLIYYSQIVNDFQKGDIAEGYSVSREKKESFPLTVTSAQKNPTAFYLCASRSRSMNTEAFFGQGTRLTVV.

J is TRBJ2-3 and V is TRBV10-2; TRBD2 matches 12 bases. This CDR3 contains 17 residues. Germline V gene lookup returns CDR1 WSHSY and CDR2 SAAADI. J was trimmed by 5 bases and V by 8 bases; bases with no gene match: 14. The CDR3, as DNA: TGCGCCAGCCATCTACATTTCGCGACTAGCGGGGGAGATACGCAGTATTTT. Protein product: CASHLHFATSGGDTQYF.

The chain joins TRBV5-1 to TRBJ2-5, with 8 bases matching TRBD2. V shed 1 base, J shed 5 bases, and the junction held 7 bases outside the gene matches. The length of the CDR3 is 15 residues. Germline-derived CDR1 and CDR2 are SGHRS and YFSETQ. CDR3 in DNA: TGCGCCAGCAGCTTGCACGGGGGGGCAGGTGAGACCCAGTACTTC. As protein: CASSLHGGAGETQYF.

V usage is TRBV4-2 and J usage is TRBJ2-3; 8 nucleotides match TRBD2. The CDR3 contains 15 residues. With V trimmed by 0 bases and J by 5 bases, 4 bases remained unmatched. CDR1 is LGHNA and CDR2 is YNFKEQ in the germline V gene. The CDR3 coding sequence is TGTGCCAGCAGCCAAGATGTAGCGGGGAGAGATACGCAGTATTTT. Its translation is CASSQDVAGRDTQYF.

This clone is a singleton in its sample. The chain joins TRBV11-2 to TRBJ2-1, with 7 bases identical to TRBD2. J was trimmed by 6 bases and V by 5 bases; bases with no gene match: 10. The germline V gene has CDR1 SGHAT and CDR2 FQNNGV. There are 15 residues in the CDR3. DNA for the CDR3: TGTGCCAGCAGCCCCGTACGGGACTACGGCAATGAGCAGTTCTTC. It specifies CASSPVRDYGNEQFF.

V and J are TRBV7-9 and TRBJ1-1, with D tentatively TRBD1 (5 bases). The CDR3 length is 15 residues. Germline V gene sequence: CDR1 SEHNR, CDR2 FQNEAQ (reference sequence). Trimming shortened V by 1 base and J by 1 base, and 10 bases separated the two germline ends. CDR3 coding DNA: TGTGCCAGCAGCTTAGACCAGGGAGGGAACACTGAAGCTTTCTTT. Amino acids: CASSLDQGGNTEAFF.

This clone is a singleton in its sample. The V gene is TRBV6-6, the J gene TRBJ1-6, with D tentatively TRBD1 (6 bases). The CDR3 totals 15 residues. The V gene lost 7 bases and the J gene lost 7 bases, with 17 bases spanning the gap. The germline V gene encodes CDR1 MNHNY and CDR2 SVGAGI (reference sequence). DNA for the CDR3: TGTGCCAGCACCCCGAGGGGGGGTCTAAATTCACCCCTCCACTTT. It specifies CASTPRGGLNSPLHF.